The clone carrying this TCR beta chain showed up many times. Its antigen is still unknown. The record originates from a study of response to subunit inactivated influenza vaccine. Notes on the study in general: Authors suggested each seasonal flu vaccination may recruit only limited numbers of new T cells.

MiXCR, applied by TCRdb to the RT-PCR reads, yields one record per CDR3 protein. The table records hundreds of thousands of distinct CDR3 sequences, about a fifth of them present only once. Germline assignment: CDR1 SGHRS and CDR2 YFSETQ. The CDR3 has 14 amino acids. V lost 0 bases, J lost 8 bases, and 14 bases lay in between. V usage is TRBV5-1 and J usage is TRBJ1-2; D perhaps matches TRBD1 (6 bases). This specimen was PBMCs from blood, taken less than 22 months after vaccination. This TCR was recovered from a man between 45 and 75 years old who received an inactivated influenza vaccine. The CDR3: CASSLEQGREGYTF. DNA for the CDR3: TGCGCCAGCAGCTTGGAGCAGGGGCGTGAAGGCTACACCTTC.